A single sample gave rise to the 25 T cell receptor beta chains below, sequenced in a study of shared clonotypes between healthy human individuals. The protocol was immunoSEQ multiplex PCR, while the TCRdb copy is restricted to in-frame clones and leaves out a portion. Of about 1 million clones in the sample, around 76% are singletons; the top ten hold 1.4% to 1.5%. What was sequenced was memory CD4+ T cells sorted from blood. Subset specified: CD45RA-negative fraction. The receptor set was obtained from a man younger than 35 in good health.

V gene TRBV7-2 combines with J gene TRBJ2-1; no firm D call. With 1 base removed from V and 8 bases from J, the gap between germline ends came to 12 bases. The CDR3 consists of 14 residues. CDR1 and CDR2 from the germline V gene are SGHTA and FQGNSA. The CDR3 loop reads CASSLGLPWDEQFF. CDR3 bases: TGTGCCAGCAGCTTAGGACTTCCCTGGGATGAGCAGTTCTTC.

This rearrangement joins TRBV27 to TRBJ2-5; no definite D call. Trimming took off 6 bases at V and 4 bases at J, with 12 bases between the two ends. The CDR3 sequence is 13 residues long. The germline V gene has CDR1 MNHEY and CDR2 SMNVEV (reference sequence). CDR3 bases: TGTGCCAGCAGCCGCTCCGAAATAGAGACCCAGTACTTC. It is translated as CASSRSEIETQYF.

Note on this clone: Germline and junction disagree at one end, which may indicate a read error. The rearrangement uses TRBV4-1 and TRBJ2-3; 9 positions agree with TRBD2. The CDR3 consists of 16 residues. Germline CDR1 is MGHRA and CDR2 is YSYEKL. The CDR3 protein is CAGSRWRGGDGDTQYF. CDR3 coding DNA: TGCGCCGGCAGCCGTTGGCGGGGGGGCGATGGGGATACGCAGTATTTT.

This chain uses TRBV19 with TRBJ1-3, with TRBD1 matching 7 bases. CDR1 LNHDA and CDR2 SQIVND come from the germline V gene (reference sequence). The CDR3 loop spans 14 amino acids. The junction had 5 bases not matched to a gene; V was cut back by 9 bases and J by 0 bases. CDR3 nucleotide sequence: TGTGCCAGCTGCCGGGACAGCTCTGGAAACACCATATATTTT. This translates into CASCRDSSGNTIYF.

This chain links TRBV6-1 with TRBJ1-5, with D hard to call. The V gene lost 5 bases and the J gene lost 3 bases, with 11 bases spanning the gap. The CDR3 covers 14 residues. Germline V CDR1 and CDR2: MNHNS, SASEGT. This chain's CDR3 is CASSLSRDNQPQHF. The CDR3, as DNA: TGTGCCAGCAGTTTGAGCCGGGACAATCAGCCCCAGCATTTT.

CDR3 DNA sequence: TGTGCCAGCAGCCAAGAGTTGGGAAACACTGAAGCTTTCTTT. Translating gives CASSQELGNTEAFF. The rearrangement links TRBV14 to TRBJ1-1; D is undetermined. This CDR3 contains 14 residues. V was clipped by 0 bases and J by 2 bases, with 7 bases between them. The germline V gene encodes CDR1 SGHDN and CDR2 FVKESK. Variable domain in full (rest from reference TRBV14 and TRBJ1-1): EAGVTQFPSHSVIEKGQTVTLRCDPISGHDNLYWYRRVMGKEIKFLLHFVKESKQDESGMPNNRFLAERTGGTYSTLKVQPAELEDSGVYFCASSQELGNTEAFFGQGTRLTVV.

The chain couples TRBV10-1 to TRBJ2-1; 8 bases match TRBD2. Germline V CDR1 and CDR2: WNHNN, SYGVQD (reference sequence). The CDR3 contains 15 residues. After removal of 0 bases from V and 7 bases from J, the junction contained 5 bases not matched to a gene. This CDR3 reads CASSESTSGGNEQFF. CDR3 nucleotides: TGCGCCAGCAGTGAGTCTACTAGCGGAGGGAATGAGCAGTTCTTC.

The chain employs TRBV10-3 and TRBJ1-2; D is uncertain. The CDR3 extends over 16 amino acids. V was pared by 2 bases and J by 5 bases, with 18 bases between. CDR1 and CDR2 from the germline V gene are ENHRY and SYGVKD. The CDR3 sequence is CAISEPSGRNSYGYTF. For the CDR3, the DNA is TGTGCCATCAGTGAGCCCTCGGGCAGGAACTCTTATGGCTACACCTTC.

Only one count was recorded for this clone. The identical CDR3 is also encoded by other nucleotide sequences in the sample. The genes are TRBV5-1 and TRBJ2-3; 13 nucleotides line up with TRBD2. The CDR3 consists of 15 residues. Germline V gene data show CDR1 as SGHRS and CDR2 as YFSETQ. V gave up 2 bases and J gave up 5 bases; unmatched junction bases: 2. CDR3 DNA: TGCGCCAGCAGCTTATGGACTAGCGGGGGAGATACGCAGTATTTT. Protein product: CASSLWTSGGDTQYF.

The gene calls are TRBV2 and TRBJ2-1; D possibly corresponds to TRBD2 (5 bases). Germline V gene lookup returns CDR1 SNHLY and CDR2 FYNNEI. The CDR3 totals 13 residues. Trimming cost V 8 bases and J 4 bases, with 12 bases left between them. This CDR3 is CASAPTSYNEQFF. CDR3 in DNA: TGTGCCAGCGCGCCCACTAGTTACAATGAGCAGTTCTTC.

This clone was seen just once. The CDR3 region has the DNA TGTGCTAGTGGTAGGAAGGGAAGCTCCTACGAGCAGTACTTC. The encoded protein is CASGRKGSSYEQYF. The chain has TRBV12-5 and TRBJ2-7; D unclear. The V gene's germline CDR1 is LGHNT and CDR2 FRNRAP. Trimming shortened V by 5 bases and J by 0 bases, and 11 bases separated the two germline ends. The CDR3 covers 14 residues.

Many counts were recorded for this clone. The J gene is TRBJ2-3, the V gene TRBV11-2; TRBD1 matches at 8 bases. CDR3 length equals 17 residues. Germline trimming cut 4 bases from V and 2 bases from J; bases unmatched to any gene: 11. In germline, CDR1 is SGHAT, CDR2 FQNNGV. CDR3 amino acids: CASSSGQGAGHTDTQYF. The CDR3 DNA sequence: TGTGCCAGCAGCTCCGGACAGGGCGCAGGGCACACAGATACGCAGTATTTT.

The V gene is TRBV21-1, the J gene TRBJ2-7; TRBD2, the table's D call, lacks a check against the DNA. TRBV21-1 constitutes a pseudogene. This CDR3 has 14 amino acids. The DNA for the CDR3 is TGTGCCAGCAGCCCCCGGTCTCACCTCCACGAGCAGTACTTC. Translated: CASSPRSHLHEQYF.

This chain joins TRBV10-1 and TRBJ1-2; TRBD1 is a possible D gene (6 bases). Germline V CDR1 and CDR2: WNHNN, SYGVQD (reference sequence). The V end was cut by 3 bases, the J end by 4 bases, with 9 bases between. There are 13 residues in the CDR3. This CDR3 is CASSDRGSYGYTF. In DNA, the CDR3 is TGCGCCAGCAGTGACAGGGGAAGCTATGGCTACACCTTC.

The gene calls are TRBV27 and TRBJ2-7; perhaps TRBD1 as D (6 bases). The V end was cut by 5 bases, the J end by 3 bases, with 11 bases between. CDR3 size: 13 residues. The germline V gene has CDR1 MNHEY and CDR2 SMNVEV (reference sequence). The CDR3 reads CASSGQNGYEQYF. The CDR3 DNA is TGTGCCAGCAGTGGACAGAATGGCTACGAGCAGTACTTC.

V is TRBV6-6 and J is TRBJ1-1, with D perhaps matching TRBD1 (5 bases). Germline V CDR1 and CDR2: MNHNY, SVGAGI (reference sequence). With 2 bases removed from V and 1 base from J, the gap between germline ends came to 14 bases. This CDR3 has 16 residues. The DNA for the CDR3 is TGTGCCAGCAGTTACCCGGCCGACAGACCGAACACTGAAGCTTTCTTT. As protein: CASSYPADRPNTEAFF.

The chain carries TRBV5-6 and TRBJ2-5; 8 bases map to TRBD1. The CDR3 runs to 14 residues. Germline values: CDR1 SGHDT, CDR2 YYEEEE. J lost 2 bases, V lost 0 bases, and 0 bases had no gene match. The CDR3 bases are TGTGCCAGCAGCTTGGACAGGGGGCAAGAGACCCAGTACTTC. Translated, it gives CASSLDRGQETQYF.

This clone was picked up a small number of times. The CDR3 loop is CASSLGPRAGDTDTQYF. The DNA of the CDR3 is TGCGCCAGCAGCTTGGGACCCCGTGCGGGGGACACAGATACGCAGTATTTT. V usage is TRBV5-1 and J usage is TRBJ2-3, with TRBD2 matching 7 bases. CDR1 and CDR2 from the germline V gene are SGHRS and YFSETQ. This CDR3 has 17 residues. With V trimmed by 0 bases and J by 2 bases, 9 bases remained unmatched.

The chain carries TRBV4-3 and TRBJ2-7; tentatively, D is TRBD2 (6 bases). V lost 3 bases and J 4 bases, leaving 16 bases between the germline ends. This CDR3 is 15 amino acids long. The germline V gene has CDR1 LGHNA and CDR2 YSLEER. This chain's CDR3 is CASSHNQGGKYEQYF. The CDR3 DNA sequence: TGCGCCAGCAGCCATAACCAGGGCGGGAAATACGAGCAGTACTTC.

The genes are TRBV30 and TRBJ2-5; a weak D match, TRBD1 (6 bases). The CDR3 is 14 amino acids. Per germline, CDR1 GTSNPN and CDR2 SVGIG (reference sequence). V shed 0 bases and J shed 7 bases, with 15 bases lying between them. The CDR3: CAWSVQGRSWTQYF. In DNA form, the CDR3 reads TGTGCCTGGAGTGTACAGGGCAGAAGTTGGACCCAGTACTTC. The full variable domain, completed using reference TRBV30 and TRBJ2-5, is SQTIHQWPATLVQPVGSPLSLECTVEGTSNPNLYWYRQAAGRGLQLLFYSVGIGQISSEVPQNLSASRPQDRQFILSSKKLLLSDSGFYLCAWSVQGRSWTQYFGPGTRLLVL.

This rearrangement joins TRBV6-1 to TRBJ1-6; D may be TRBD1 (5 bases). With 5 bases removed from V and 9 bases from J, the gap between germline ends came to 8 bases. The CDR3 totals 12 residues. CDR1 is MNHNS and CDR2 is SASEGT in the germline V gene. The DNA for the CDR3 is TGTGCCAGCAGTTTTGGGGGTTCACCCCTCCACTTT. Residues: CASSFGGSPLHF.

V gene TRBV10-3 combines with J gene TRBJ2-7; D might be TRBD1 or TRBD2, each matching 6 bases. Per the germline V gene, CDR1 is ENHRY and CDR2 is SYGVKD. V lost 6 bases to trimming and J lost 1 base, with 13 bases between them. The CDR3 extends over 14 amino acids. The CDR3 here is CAISLGGGSYEQYF. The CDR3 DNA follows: TGTGCCATCAGCCTCGGAGGGGGGTCCTACGAGCAGTACTTC.

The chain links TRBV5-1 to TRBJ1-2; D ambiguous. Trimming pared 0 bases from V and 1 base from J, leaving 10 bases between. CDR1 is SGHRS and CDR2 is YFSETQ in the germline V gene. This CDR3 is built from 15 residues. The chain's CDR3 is CASSLDWQNNYGYTF. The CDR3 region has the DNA TGCGCCAGCAGCTTGGACTGGCAGAATAACTATGGCTACACCTTC.

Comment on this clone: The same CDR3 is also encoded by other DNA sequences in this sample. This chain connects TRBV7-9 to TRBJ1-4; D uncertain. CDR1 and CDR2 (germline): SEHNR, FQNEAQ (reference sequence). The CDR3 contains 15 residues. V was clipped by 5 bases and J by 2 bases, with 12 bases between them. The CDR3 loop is CASSLGGRTNEKLFF. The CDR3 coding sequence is TGTGCCAGCAGCCTAGGTGGTAGGACTAATGAAAAACTGTTTTTT.

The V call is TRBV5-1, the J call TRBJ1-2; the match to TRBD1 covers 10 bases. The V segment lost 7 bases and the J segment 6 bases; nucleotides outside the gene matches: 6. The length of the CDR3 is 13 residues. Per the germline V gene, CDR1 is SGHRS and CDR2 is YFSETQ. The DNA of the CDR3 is TGCGCCAGCCAGCAGGGACAGGGGAATGGCTACACCTTC. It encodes CASQQGQGNGYTF.